This T cell receptor beta chain was profiled in a study of T cell responses to AZD1222 COVID-19 vaccine. Germline CDR1 is SGHTA and CDR2 is FQGNSA. Trimming took off 6 bases at V and 6 bases at J, with 20 bases between the two ends. The CDR3 is 16 residues long. Profiling relied on immunoSEQ multiplex PCR, and the TCRdb table lists in-frame clones only, not all of them. The data show 80,000 to 100,000 clones, 70% to 90% seen once. This clonotype originated in an adult who received the AZD1222 COVID-19 vaccine. The chain combines TRBV7-2 with TRBJ2-2; D might be TRBD1 or TRBD2, each matching 5 bases. The sample consisted of peripheral blood, taken 28 days after the second AZD1222 dose. The DNA of the CDR3 is TGTGCCAGCAGTCGGGACGGAGCCCTAGTCTCCGGGGAGCTGTTTTTT. It translates to CASSRDGALVSGELFF.